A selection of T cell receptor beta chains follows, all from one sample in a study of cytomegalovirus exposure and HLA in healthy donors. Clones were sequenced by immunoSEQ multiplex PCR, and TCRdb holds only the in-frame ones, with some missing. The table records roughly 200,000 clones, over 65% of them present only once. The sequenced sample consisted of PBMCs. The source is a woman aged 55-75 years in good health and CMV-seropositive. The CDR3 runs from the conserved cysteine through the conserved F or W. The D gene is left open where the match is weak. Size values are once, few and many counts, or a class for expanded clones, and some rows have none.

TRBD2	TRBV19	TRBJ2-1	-	CASRERSGRADEQFF	TGTGCCAGTAGGGAGCGTAGCGGGAGGGCCGATGAGCAGTTCTTC
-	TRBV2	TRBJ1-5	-	CASRGLEDQPQHF	TGTGCCAGCAGGGGACTGGAGGATCAGCCCCAGCATTTT
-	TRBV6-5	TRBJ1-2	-	CASRPLGGSLGYTF	TGTGCCAGCAGGCCCCTGGGGGGATCCCTCGGCTACACCTTC
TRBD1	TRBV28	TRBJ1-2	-	CASSLWGRQGALTYGYTF	TGTGCCAGCAGTTTATGGGGTAGGCAGGGGGCACTCACCTATGGCTACACCTTC
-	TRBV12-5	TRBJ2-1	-	CASGTGFEQFF	TGTGCTAGTGGTACAGGATTCGAGCAGTTCTTC
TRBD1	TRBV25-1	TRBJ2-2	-	CASSEDRGVTGELFF	TGTGCCAGCAGTGAAGACAGGGGTGTCACCGGGGAGCTGTTTTTT
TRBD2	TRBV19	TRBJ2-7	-	CASSIGSSGTYEQYF	TGTGCCAGTAGTATAGGATCTAGCGGCACCTACGAGCAGTACTTC
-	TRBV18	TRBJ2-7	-	CASSPQADSYEQYF	TGTGCCAGCTCACCACAAGCGGACTCCTACGAGCAGTACTTC
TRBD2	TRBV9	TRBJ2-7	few	CASSATGRGARSYEQYF	TGTGCCAGCAGCGCGACCGGGAGGGGGGCCCGCTCCTACGAGCAGTACTTC
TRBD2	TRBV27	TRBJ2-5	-	CASSLSPSGGARETQYF	TGTGCCAGCAGTTTATCGCCTAGCGGGGGGGCCAGAGAGACCCAGTACTTC
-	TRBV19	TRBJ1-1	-	CASSMTENTEAFF	TGTGCCAGTAGTATGACAGAAAACACTGAAGCTTTCTTT
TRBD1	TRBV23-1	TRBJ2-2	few	CATTGAPNTGELFF	TGCGCCACCACAGGGGCACCAAACACCGGGGAGCTGTTTTTT
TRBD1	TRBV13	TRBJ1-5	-	CASSLGQDGNQPQHF	TGTGCCAGCAGCCTCGGACAGGATGGCAATCAGCCCCAGCATTTT
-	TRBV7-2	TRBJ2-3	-	CASTISFLDTQYF	TGTGCCAGCACTATTTCCTTTCTGGATACGCAGTATTTT
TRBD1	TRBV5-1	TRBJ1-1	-	CASSLQGDTEAFF	TGCGCCAGCAGCTTACAGGGGGACACTGAAGCTTTCTTT
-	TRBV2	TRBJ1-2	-	CASTWAGPNYGYTF	TGTGCCAGCACATGGGCAGGTCCAAACTATGGCTACACCTTC
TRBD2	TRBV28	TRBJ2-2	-	CASQRLADTGELFF	TGTGCCAGCCAAAGACTAGCGGACACCGGGGAGCTGTTTTTT
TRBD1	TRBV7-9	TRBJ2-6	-	CASSLQTGTSGANVLTF	TGTGCCAGCAGCCTCCAGACAGGGACCTCCGGGGCCAACGTCCTGACTTTC
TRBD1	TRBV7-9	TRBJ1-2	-	CASSPTGDYGYTF	TGTGCCAGCAGCCCGACAGGGGACTATGGCTACACCTTC
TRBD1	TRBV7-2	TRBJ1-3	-	CASSADRVNTIYF	TGTGCCAGCAGCGCAGACAGGGTAAACACCATATATTTT
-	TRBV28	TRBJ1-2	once	CASSSPYGYTF	TGTGCCAGCAGCTCCCCGTATGGCTACACCTTC
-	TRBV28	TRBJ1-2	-	CVVGFYYGYTF	TGTGTAGTCGGGTTCTACTATGGCTACACCTTC
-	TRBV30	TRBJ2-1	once	CAWVQGTEQFF	TGTGCCTGGGTCCAGGGGACAGAGCAGTTCTTC
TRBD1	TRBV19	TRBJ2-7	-	CASASGTGVYEQYF	TGTGCCAGTGCCTCCGGGACAGGGGTCTACGAGCAGTACTTC
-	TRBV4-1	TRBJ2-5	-	CASSPRSMGQETQYF	TGCGCCAGCAGCCCTAGGTCGATGGGGCAGGAGACCCAGTACTTC
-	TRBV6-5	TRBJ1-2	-	CASSYRTAHYYGYTF	TGTGCCAGCAGTTATCGGACAGCTCACTACTATGGCTACACCTTC
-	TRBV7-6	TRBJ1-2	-	CASSLEAATNYGYTF	TGTGCCAGCAGCTTAGAGGCAGCGACTAACTATGGCTACACCTTC
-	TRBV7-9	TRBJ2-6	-	CASSSTGFSGANVLTF	TGTGCCAGCAGCTCAACAGGCTTCTCTGGGGCCAACGTCCTGACTTTC
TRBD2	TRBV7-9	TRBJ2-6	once	CASSHRLAGAGANVLTF	TGTGCCAGCAGCCACCGCCTAGCGGGTGCTGGGGCCAACGTCCTGACTTTC
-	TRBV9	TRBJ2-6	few	CAGRPSGANGLTF	TGTGCCGGACGGCCATCTGGGGCCAACGGCCTGACTTTC
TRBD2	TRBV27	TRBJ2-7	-	CASMIPSGIATYEQYF	TGTGCCAGCATGATCCCTAGCGGGATCGCGACCTACGAGCAGTACTTC
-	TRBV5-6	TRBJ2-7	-	CASSHTTPETRRQYF	TGTGCCAGCAGCCATACCACCCCAGAAACTAGAAGGCAGTACTTC
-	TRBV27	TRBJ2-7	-	CASRSRGRSEQYF	TGTGCCAGCAGGAGTCGGGGAAGAAGCGAGCAGTACTTC
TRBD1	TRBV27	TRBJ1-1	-	CASSFRDRGQAFF	TGTGCCAGCAGTTTCCGGGACAGGGGGCAAGCTTTCTTT
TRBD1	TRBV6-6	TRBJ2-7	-	CASSLDRGAREQYF	TGTGCCAGCAGCCTAGACAGGGGGGCGAGGGAGCAGTACTTC
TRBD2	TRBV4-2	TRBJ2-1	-	CASSQDRASGAYNEQFF	TGTGCCAGCAGCCAAGATAGGGCTAGCGGGGCCTACAATGAGCAGTTCTTC
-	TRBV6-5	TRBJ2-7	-	CASSGPGNYEQYF	TGTGCCAGCAGTGGCCCCGGGAACTACGAGCAGTACTTC
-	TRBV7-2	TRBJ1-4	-	CASAYRETNEKLFF	TGTGCCAGCGCGTACAGGGAAACTAATGAAAAACTGTTTTTT
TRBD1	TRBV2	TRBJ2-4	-	CASSNPGQGTNSQYF	TGTGCCAGCAGTAATCCGGGACAGGGGACAAACAGTCAGTACTTC
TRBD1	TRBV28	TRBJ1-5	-	CASSRGRGHQPQHF	TGTGCCAGCAGTCGAGGCAGGGGGCACCAGCCCCAGCATTTT
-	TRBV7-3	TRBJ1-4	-	CASSLTDSPGEKLFF	TGTGCCAGCAGCTTAACAGACAGCCCCGGGGAAAAACTGTTTTTT
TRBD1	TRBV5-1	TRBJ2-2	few	CASSAGTANTGELFF	TGCGCCAGCAGCGCTGGGACAGCGAACACCGGGGAGCTGTTTTTT
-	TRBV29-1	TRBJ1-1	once	CSAQGHLTEAFF	TGCAGCGCCCAGGGTCACCTCACTGAAGCTTTCTTT
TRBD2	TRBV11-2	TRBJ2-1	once	CASSLEGGGTSGFF	TGTGCCAGCAGCTTAGAAGGAGGGGGGACTAGCGGCTTCTTC